These 12 T cell receptor beta chains came from one sample sequenced in a study of shared clonotypes between healthy human individuals. Measured with immunoSEQ multiplex PCR; TCRdb has only the in-frame clones, and not every one. Of hundreds of thousands of clones listed, roughly 80% were seen once; the top ten hold 13%. Sequencing input: PBMCs. These receptors were collected from a woman aged 40 to 50 in good health. Some clones in this sample may be carry-over from other donors' samples.

The chain joins TRBV9 to TRBJ2-2, with a tentative D call TRBD2 (5 bases). CDR1 SGDLS and CDR2 YYNGEE come from the germline V gene. The V gene lost 0 bases and the J gene lost 2 bases, with 8 bases spanning the gap. CDR3 size: 15 residues. Written as DNA, the CDR3 is TGTGCCAGCAGCGTAGGAGGGATTAACACCGGGGAGCTGTTTTTT. Translating gives CASSVGGINTGELFF.

This clone was seen a handful of times. This chain links TRBV2 with TRBJ2-1; no reliable D call. This CDR3 is built from 15 residues. Per the germline V gene, CDR1 is SNHLY and CDR2 is FYNNEI. V was trimmed by 0 bases and J by 4 bases, leaving 10 bases between them. The CDR3 loop reads CASSEARTTYNEQFF. DNA of the CDR3: TGTGCCAGCAGTGAAGCAAGGACCACTTACAATGAGCAGTTCTTC.

A single count supports this clone. The rearrangement links TRBV7-6 to TRBJ2-5; D remains unclear. The V gene's germline CDR1 is SGHVS and CDR2 FNYEAQ. This CDR3 comprises 13 residues. V was pared by 4 bases and J by 5 bases, with 11 bases between. The CDR3 reads CASSSERVETQYF. The DNA for the CDR3 is TGTGCCAGCAGCTCAGAGCGAGTGGAGACCCAGTACTTC.

The V call is TRBV30, the J call TRBJ2-4, with D possibly TRBD2 on 5 matching bases. Germline CDR1 GTSNPN, CDR2 SVGIG (reference sequence). The CDR3 is made up of 15 amino acids. Trimming left V 0 bases short and J 2 bases short, with 11 bases between. The CDR3 sequence is CAWSVLGGSKNIQYF. CDR3 nucleotide sequence: TGTGCCTGGAGTGTACTTGGAGGATCCAAAAACATTCAGTACTTC.

The chain employs TRBV7-2 and TRBJ1-2; unclear D gene. Germline CDR1 reads SGHTA; CDR2 reads FQGNSA. V gave up 4 bases and J gave up 4 bases, with 13 bases separating them. There are 14 residues in the CDR3. CDR3 nucleotide sequence: TGTGCCAGCAGCTCAGCGAACCCGATCTATGGCTACACCTTC. Protein: CASSSANPIYGYTF. Variable domain in full (rest from reference TRBV7-2 and TRBJ1-2): GAGVSQSPSNKVTEKGKDVELRCDPISGHTALYWYRQSLGQGLEFLIYFQGNSAPDKSGLPSDRFSAERTGGSVSTLTIQRTQQEDSAVYLCASSSANPIYGYTFGSGTRLTVV.

The chain employs TRBV15 and TRBJ2-7, with 12 bases fitting TRBD2. CDR3 length: 15 amino acids. The trim removed 2 bases at V and 5 bases at J, leaving 4 bases unmatched. CDR1 and CDR2 (germline): LNHNV, YYDKDF (reference sequence). CDR3 DNA sequence: TGTGCCACCAGCAGAAGACTAGCGGGAGACAACGAGCAGTACTTC. It specifies CATSRRLAGDNEQYF.

This clone was observed a single time. V gene TRBV28 combines with J gene TRBJ1-1, with a weak D call TRBD1 (6 bases). V lost 3 bases, J lost 0 bases, and 11 bases lay in between. The CDR3 length is 15 residues. CDR1 and CDR2 from the germline V gene are MDHEN and SYDVKM. The CDR3 spells CASSLGGRVNTEAFF. Written as DNA, the CDR3 is TGTGCCAGCAGTTTGGGGGGCAGGGTGAACACTGAAGCTTTCTTT. The full variable domain, its missing parts supplied by reference TRBV28 and TRBJ1-1, is DVKVTQSSRYLVKRTGEKVFLECVQDMDHENMFWYRQDPGLGLRLIYFSYDVKMKEKGDIPEGYSVSREKKERFSLILESASTNQTSMYLCASSLGGRVNTEAFFGQGTRLTVV.

The V and J genes are TRBV11-2 and TRBJ2-1; perhaps D is TRBD1 or TRBD2 (7 bases each). Germline CDR1 and CDR2: SGHAT and FQNNGV. The CDR3 length is 15 residues. Trimming stripped 5 bases from V and 2 bases from J, with 13 bases between. This CDR3 reads CASSPGGGTYNEQFF. The CDR3 nucleotides read TGTGCCAGCAGCCCAGGGGGAGGGACCTACAATGAGCAGTTCTTC.

This clone was picked up one time. This chain joins TRBV15 and TRBJ2-5; D is uncertain. Germline assignment: CDR1 LNHNV and CDR2 YYDKDF (reference sequence). The ends were cut back, 0 bases at V and 7 bases at J, with 6 bases in the middle. This CDR3 has 12 amino acids. CDR3 coding DNA: TGTGCCACCAGCAGAGATCGTAGGACCCAGTACTTC. Its protein product is CATSRDRRTQYF.

The chain couples TRBV28 to TRBJ2-7; D remains unclear. The germline gives CDR1 MDHEN, CDR2 SYDVKM. Trimming pared 6 bases from V and 2 bases from J, leaving 14 bases between. The CDR3 consists of 14 residues. Here the CDR3 DNA reads TGTGCCAGCAGGGCTAGTGGTTACCCCTACGAGCAGTACTTC. This codes for CASRASGYPYEQYF.

This clone appeared a few times. The chain uses TRBV18 and TRBJ1-5; maybe TRBD1 (6 bases). The CDR3 consists of 16 residues. Trimming cost V 2 bases and J 5 bases, with 16 bases left between them. Germline values: CDR1 KGHSH, CDR2 LQKENI. The CDR3: CASSPGVGGADQPQHF. As DNA, the CDR3 is TGTGCCAGCTCACCAGGGGTAGGGGGAGCGGATCAGCCCCAGCATTTT.

A note on this clone: Within the sample, other DNA sequences also encode this same CDR3. The chain links TRBV5-1 to TRBJ2-5; 8 positions match TRBD2. The V segment lost 3 bases and the J segment 2 bases; nucleotides outside the gene matches: 3. The CDR3 has 14 amino acids. Germline CDR1 SGHRS, CDR2 YFSETQ. Here the CDR3 reads CASSYSGIQETQYF. The CDR3, as DNA: TGCGCCAGCAGCTATAGCGGGATTCAAGAGACCCAGTACTTC.